This is a list of T cell receptor beta chains from one sample in a study of CD8 T cells in Susac syndrome. TCRdb used MiXCR to reprocess the immunoSEQ multiplex PCR reads, holding one entry per CDR3 protein. The sample records 110,000 to 150,000 distinct CDR3 sequences, approximately 94% being singletons. Source material: CD4+ T cells from PBMCs. These receptors were taken from a human donor with Susac syndrome. Both conserved end residues are part of each CDR3. Fields, in order: V gene, D gene, J gene, clone size, CDR3 protein, CDR3 DNA. A D gene is named only where the DNA matches it firmly. A clone size is listed for some rows: how often the clone was seen (once, few, many), or a class if it is expanded.

TRBV4-1	.	TRBJ1-1	.	CASRLTGDVTTEAFF	TGCGCCAGCAGGCTCACGGGGGATGTGACCACTGAAGCTTTCTTT
TRBV4-1	.	TRBJ1-2	.	CASSQIGQGANYGYTF	TGCGCCAGCAGCCAAATAGGGCAGGGTGCTAACTATGGCTACACCTTC
TRBV14	TRBD2	TRBJ2-1	.	CASSPGTSGSEQFF	TGTGCCAGCAGCCCGGGGACTAGCGGGAGCGAGCAGTTCTTC
TRBV13	.	TRBJ1-1	.	CASSLLRGTEAFF	TGTGCCAGCAGCCTACTCAGGGGTACCGAAGCTTTCTTT
TRBV29-1	TRBD1	TRBJ2-5	.	CSVIQGVQETQYF	TGCAGCGTCATCCAGGGGGTGCAAGAGACCCAGTACTTC
TRBV6-2/TRBV6-3	.	TRBJ2-5	.	CASSYSESVQETQYF	TGTGCCAGCAGTTACTCGGAATCCGTCCAAGAGACCCAGTACTTC
TRBV29-1	TRBD1	TRBJ1-2	.	CSVESPTGDRQGYTF	TGCAGCGTTGAAAGCCCAACAGGGGATCGCCAGGGCTACACCTTC
TRBV13	.	TRBJ2-4	once	CASSLAGGGIQYF	TGTGCCAGCAGCTTAGCAGGGGGAGGCATTCAGTACTTC
TRBV3-1	TRBD1	TRBJ2-1	.	CASSQVQGGIGNEQFF	TGTGCCAGCAGCCAAGTACAGGGGGGTATCGGCAATGAGCAGTTCTTC
TRBV9	.	TRBJ2-1	.	CASSAGGPTKNEQFF	TGTGCCAGCAGCGCCGGCGGACCGACGAAGAATGAGCAGTTCTTC
TRBV29-1	.	TRBJ2-7	.	CSVALQGGTYEQYF	TGCAGCGTGGCCCTACAAGGGGGAACCTACGAGCAGTACTTC
TRBV24-1	.	TRBJ2-5	few	CATLVREDSKGTQYF	TGTGCCACCTTAGTGAGGGAGGATAGTAAAGGGACCCAGTACTTC
TRBV6-5	.	TRBJ1-3	.	CATTTDSGNTIYF	TGTGCCACTACTACAGACTCTGGAAACACCATATATTTT
TRBV28	.	TRBJ2-5	.	CASRQHGRVETQYF	TGTGCCAGCAGACAACACGGAAGGGTTGAGACCCAGTACTTC
TRBV7-9	TRBD2	TRBJ2-7	.	CASSSGTSGGFGEQYF	TGTGCCAGCAGCTCCGGGACTAGCGGGGGGTTTGGGGAGCAGTACTTC
TRBV28	TRBD2	TRBJ2-1	.	CATGTSGHNEQFF	TGTGCCACCGGGACTAGCGGCCACAATGAGCAGTTCTTC
TRBV25-1	.	TRBJ1-1	.	CASSELEEAFF	TGTGCCAGCAGTGAATTAGAAGAAGCTTTCTTT
TRBV12-3/TRBV12-4	.	TRBJ1-5	.	CASSLARGSGNQPQHF	TGTGCCAGCAGTTTAGCGCGGGGGTCGGGCAATCAGCCCCAGCATTTT
TRBV20-1	.	TRBJ2-3	.	CSASRSGGGDTQYF	TGCAGTGCTAGTAGGAGCGGAGGTGGAGATACGCAGTATTTT
TRBV20-1	.	TRBJ1-4	.	CSATNSRVATNEKLFF	TGCAGTGCTACCAACTCTAGGGTTGCAACTAATGAAAAACTGTTTTTT
TRBV14	TRBD2	TRBJ2-1	.	CASSPFRLAGGFNEQFF	TGTGCCAGCAGCCCCTTTCGACTAGCGGGAGGGTTCAATGAGCAGTTCTTC
TRBV4-2	.	TRBJ1-2	.	CASSQGSFNYGYTF	TGTGCCAGCAGCCAGGGTTCCTTTAACTATGGCTACACCTTC
TRBV12-3/TRBV12-4	.	TRBJ2-1	.	CATSVQNNEQFF	TGTGCCACCTCCGTCCAGAACAATGAGCAGTTCTTC
TRBV11-1	.	TRBJ1-3	.	CASSLGVYSRQASSGNTIYF	TGTGCCAGCAGCTTAGGGGTTTATTCCCGACAGGCCTCCTCTGGAAACACCATATATTTT
TRBV20-1	.	TRBJ2-7	.	CSARGTAGEQYF	TGCAGTGCTAGAGGGACCGCTGGCGAGCAGTACTTC
TRBV15	.	TRBJ1-4	.	CATSARVATNEKLFF	TGTGCCACCAGCGCCCGAGTTGCAACTAATGAAAAACTGTTTTTT
TRBV20-1	.	TRBJ2-3	.	CSASNPRSTDTQYF	TGCAGTGCTAGTAATCCCCGTAGCACAGATACGCAGTATTTT
TRBV20-1	.	TRBJ1-1	.	CSASPGGSDTEAFF	TGCAGTGCTAGTCCGGGGGGGTCGGACACTGAAGCTTTCTTT
TRBV7-2	TRBD1	TRBJ1-5	.	CASSQRTGLNQPQHF	TGTGCCAGCAGCCAAAGGACAGGGTTGAATCAGCCCCAGCATTTT
TRBV20-1	.	TRBJ1-2	.	CSARAGRNSSLYGYTF	TGCAGTGCTAGAGCGGGGCGGAACAGCTCCCTCTATGGCTACACCTTC
TRBV29-1	TRBD1	TRBJ2-7	.	CSVELGERDRYRPSGEQYF	TGCAGCGTTGAGTTAGGGGAAAGGGACAGGTACCGCCCGAGCGGCGAGCAGTACTTC
TRBV3-1	.	TRBJ1-5	.	CASSPVGNQPQHF	TGTGCCAGCAGCCCGGTGGGCAATCAGCCCCAGCATTTT
TRBV4-1	TRBD2	TRBJ2-7	.	CASSLLAGTSYEQYF	TGCGCCAGCAGCCTACTAGCGGGTACGTCCTACGAGCAGTACTTC
TRBV9	TRBD2	TRBJ2-2	.	CASSGTGTSGATGELFF	TGTGCCAGCAGCGGAACCGGGACTAGCGGGGCCACCGGGGAGCTGTTTTTT
TRBV12-3/TRBV12-4	.	TRBJ2-3	.	CASRPGLLRPDTQYF	TGTGCCAGCAGACCGGGACTCTTGCGACCAGATACGCAGTATTTT
TRBV5-4	.	TRBJ1-1	.	CASSLWIMRTEAFF	TGTGCCAGCAGCTTGTGGATTATGAGGACTGAAGCTTTCTTT
TRBV7-6	TRBD2	TRBJ2-5	.	CATSGEETQYF	TGTGCCACTAGCGGGGAAGAGACCCAGTACTTC